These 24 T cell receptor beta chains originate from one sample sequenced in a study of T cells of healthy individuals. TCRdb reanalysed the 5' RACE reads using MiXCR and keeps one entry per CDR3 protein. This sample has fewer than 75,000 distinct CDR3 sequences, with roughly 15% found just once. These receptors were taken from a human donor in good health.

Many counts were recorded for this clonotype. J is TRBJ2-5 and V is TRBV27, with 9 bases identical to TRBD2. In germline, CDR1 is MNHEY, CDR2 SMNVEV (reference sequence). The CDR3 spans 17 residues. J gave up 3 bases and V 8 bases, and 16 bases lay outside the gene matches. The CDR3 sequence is CASRRGRGGASKETQYF. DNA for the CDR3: TGTGCCAGCCGCCGAGGTCGCGGGGGGGCTTCAAAAGAGACCCAGTACTTC.

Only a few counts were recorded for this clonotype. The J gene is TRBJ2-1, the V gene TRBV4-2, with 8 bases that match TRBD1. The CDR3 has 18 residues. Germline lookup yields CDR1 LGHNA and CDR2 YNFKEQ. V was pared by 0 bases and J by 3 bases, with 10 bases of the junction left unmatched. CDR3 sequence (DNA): TGTGCCAGCAGCCAAGATTTCGGCCCGGGACAGGTCTACAATGAGCAGTTCTTC. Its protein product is CASSQDFGPGQVYNEQFF.

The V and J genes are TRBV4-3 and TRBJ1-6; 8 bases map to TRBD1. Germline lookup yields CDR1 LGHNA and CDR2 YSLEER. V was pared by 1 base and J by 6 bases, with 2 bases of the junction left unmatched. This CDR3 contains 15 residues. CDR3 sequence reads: CASSQAGQGNSPLHF. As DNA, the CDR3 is TGCGCCAGCAGCCAAGCTGGACAGGGTAATTCACCCCTCCACTTT.

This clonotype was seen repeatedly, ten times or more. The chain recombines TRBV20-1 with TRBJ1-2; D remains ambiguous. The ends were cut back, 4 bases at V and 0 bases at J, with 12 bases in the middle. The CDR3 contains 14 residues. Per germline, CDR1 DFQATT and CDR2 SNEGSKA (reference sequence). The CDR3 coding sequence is TGCAGTGCTAACCGGGAGAATACTAACTATGGCTACACCTTC. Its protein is CSANRENTNYGYTF.

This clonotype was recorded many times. The CDR3 DNA follows: TGTGCCAGCAGCGACGGGAGGCGGGATAGCACAGATACGCAGTATTTT. It is translated as CASSDGRRDSTDTQYF. This chain connects TRBV5-4 to TRBJ2-3, with TRBD2 identical over 7 bases. This CDR3 contains 16 residues. J gave up 0 bases and V 4 bases, and 8 bases lay outside the gene matches. Looked up from germline, CDR1 is SGHNT and CDR2 is YYREEE (reference sequence).

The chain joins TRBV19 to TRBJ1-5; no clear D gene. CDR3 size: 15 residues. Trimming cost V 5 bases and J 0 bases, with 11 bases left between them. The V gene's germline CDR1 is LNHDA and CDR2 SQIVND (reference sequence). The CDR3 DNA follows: TGTGCCAGTAGTTTTCGGATGAGTAGCAATCAGCCCCAGCATTTT. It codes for CASSFRMSSNQPQHF.

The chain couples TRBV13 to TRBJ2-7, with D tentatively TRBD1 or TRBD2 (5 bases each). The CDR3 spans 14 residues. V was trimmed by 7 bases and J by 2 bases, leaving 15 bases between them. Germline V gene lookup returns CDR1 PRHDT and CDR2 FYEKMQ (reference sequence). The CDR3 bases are TGTGCCAGCAACCCTTGGGACGGACCCTACGAGCAGTACTTC. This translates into CASNPWDGPYEQYF.

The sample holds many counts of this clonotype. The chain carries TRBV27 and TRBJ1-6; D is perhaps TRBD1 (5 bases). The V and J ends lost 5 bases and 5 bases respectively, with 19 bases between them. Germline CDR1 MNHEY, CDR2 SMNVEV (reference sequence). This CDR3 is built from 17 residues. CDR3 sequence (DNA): TGTGCCAGCAGTCGTGTGACAGCCCCCTCTCATAATTCACCCCTCCACTTT. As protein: CASSRVTAPSHNSPLHF.

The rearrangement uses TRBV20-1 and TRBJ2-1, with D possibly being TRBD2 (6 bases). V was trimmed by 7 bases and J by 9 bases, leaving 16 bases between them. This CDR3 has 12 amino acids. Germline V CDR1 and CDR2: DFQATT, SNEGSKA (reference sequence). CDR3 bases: TGCAGTGTTGCGACTAGGCGGGCTGAGCAGTTCTTC. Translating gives CSVATRRAEQFF.

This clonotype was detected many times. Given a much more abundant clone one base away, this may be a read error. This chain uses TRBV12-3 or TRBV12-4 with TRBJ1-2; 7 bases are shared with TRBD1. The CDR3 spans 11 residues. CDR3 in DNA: TGTGCCAGCACCCAAGGGACAGACTACATCTTC. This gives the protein CASTQGTDYIF.

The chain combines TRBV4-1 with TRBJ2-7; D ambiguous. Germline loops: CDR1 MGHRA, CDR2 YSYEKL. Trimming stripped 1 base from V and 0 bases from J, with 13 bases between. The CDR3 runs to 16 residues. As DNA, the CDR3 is TGCGCCAGCAGCCAAGTACCGGATGTGAGCTCCTACGAGCAGTACTTC. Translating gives CASSQVPDVSSYEQYF.

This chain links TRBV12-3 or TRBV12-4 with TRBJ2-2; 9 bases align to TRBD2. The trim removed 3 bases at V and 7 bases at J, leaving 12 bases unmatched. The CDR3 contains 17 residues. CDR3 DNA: TGTGCCAGCAGTTTCGAAGTCGGCGGGAGGGCCAACGGGGAGCTGTTTTTT. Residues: CASSFEVGGRANGELFF.

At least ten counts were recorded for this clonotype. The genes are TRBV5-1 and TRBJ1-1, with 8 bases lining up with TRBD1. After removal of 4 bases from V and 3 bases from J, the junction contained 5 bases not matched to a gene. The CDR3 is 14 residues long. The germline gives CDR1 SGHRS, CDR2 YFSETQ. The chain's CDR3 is CASSVGQGYTEAFF. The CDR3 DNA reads TGCGCCAGCAGCGTAGGACAGGGCTACACTGAAGCTTTCTTT.

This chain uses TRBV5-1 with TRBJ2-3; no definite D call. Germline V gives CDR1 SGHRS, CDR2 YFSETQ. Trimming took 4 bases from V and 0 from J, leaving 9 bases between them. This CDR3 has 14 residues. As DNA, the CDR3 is TGCGCCAGCAGCGTGGCGGAGAGCACAGATACGCAGTATTTT. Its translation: CASSVAESTDTQYF.

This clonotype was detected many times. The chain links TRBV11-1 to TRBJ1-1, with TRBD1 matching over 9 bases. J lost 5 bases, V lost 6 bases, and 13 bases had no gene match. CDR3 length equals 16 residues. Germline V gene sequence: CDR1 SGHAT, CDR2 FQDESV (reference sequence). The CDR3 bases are TGTGCCAGCAGATACTCCGGGACAGGGAAAGGGACTGAAGCTTTCTTT. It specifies CASRYSGTGKGTEAFF.

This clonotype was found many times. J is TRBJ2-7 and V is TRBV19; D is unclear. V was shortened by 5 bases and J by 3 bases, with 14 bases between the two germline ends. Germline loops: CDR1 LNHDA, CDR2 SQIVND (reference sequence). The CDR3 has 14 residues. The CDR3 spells CASSQPGSFYEQYF. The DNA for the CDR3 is TGTGCCAGTAGTCAGCCCGGCAGCTTCTACGAGCAGTACTTC.

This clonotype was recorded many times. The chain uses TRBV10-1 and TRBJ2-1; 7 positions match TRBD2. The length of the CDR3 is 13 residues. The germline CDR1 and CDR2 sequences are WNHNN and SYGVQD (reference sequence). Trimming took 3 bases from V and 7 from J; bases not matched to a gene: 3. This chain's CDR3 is CASSESGGNEQFF. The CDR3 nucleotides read TGCGCCAGCAGTGAATCCGGGGGGAATGAGCAGTTCTTC.

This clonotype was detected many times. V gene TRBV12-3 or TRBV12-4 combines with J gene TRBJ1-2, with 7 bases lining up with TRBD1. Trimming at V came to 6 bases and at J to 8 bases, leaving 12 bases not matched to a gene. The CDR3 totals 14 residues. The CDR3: CASSPTTGTGGYTF. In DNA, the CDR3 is TGTGCCAGCAGCCCCACGACAGGGACGGGCGGCTACACCTTC.

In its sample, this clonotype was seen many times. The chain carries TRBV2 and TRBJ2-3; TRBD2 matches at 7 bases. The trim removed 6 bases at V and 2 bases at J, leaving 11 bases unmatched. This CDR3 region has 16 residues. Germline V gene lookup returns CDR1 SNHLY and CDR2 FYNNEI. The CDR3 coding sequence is TGTGCCAGCAGGGGGGGGGACCGAGGCCTCACAGATACGCAGTATTTT. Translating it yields CASRGGDRGLTDTQYF.

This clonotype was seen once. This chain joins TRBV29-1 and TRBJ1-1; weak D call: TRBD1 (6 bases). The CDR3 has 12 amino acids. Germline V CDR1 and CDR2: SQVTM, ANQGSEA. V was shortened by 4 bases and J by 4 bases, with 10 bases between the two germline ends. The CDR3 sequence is CSVGGGGTEAFF. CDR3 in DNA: TGCAGCGTTGGGGGGGGCGGCACTGAAGCTTTCTTT.

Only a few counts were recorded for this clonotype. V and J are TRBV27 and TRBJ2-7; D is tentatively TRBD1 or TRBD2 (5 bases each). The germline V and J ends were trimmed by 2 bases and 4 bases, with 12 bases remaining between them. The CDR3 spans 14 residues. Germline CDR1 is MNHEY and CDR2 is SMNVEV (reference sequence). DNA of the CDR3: TGTGCCAGCAGTTTAGGGGTCAGGGAGTACGAGCAGTACTTC. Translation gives CASSLGVREYEQYF.

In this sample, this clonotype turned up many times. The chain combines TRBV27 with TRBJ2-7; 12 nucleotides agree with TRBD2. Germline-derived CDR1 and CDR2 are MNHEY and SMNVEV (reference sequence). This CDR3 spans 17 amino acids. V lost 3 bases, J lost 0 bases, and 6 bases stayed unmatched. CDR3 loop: CASSLRTSGVSSYEQYF. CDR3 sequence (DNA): TGTGCCAGCAGTTTGCGGACTAGCGGGGTTAGCTCCTACGAGCAGTACTTC.

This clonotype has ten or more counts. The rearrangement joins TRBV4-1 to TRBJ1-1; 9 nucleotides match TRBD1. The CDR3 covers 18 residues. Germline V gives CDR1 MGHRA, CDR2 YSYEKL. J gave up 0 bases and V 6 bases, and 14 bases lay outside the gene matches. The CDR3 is CASRQPTGGAGMNTEAFF. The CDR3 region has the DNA TGCGCCAGCAGGCAACCAACAGGGGGCGCGGGGATGAACACTGAAGCTTTCTTT.

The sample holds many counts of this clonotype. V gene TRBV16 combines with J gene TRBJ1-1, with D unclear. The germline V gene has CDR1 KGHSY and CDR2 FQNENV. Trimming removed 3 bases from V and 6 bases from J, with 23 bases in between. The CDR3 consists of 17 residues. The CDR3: CASSQARAGRRFAEAFF. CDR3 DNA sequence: TGTGCCAGCAGCCAGGCCCGAGCGGGTAGGAGGTTTGCTGAAGCTTTCTTT.